This T cell receptor (beta chain) originates from a study of beta chain features in type 1 diabetes. Study-wide results and limits: In all four CD4+ subsets, TCRB CDR3 length was significantly, moderately reduced in type 1 diabetes. Any role of HLA type in TCRB rearrangement remained unresolved here.

Comment on this clone: The target antigen is unknown.

Sorting that relied on CD45RO/CCR7/CD25/CD127/CD95/CD27 yielded CD4+ naive, central memory, regulatory and stem cell-like memory cells. Expressed TCRB transcripts were sequenced after all isolated RNA was converted to cDNA. TCRdb's copy holds only in-frame clones and misses some; the assay was immunoSEQ multiplex PCR. Of hundreds of thousands of clones listed, about an eighth were seen once; the top ten hold less than 0.025%. Trimming removed 3 bases at V and 2 bases at J, with 13 bases between. The CDR3 consists of 16 residues. Per germline, CDR1 SGHTA and CDR2 FQGTGA. This clonotype was obtained from a man younger than 30 with type 1 diabetes. Sequenced sample: naive CD4+ T cells from blood. The chain is built from TRBV7-3 and TRBJ2-2; D is uncertain. The CDR3 loop is CASSFGIGTNTGELFF. CDR3 sequence (DNA): TGTGCCAGCAGCTTTGGTATCGGAACAAACACCGGGGAGCTGTTTTTT.